Reported below is one T cell receptor (beta chain). The sample is drawn from a study of molecular identifiers for immune sequencing clone quantification. TCRdb re-called the PCR reads through MiXCR, storing one row per CDR3 protein. Among about 640,000 distinct CDR3 sequences listed, 15% to 20% were seen once. The V gene's germline CDR1 is GTSNPN and CDR2 SVGIG (reference sequence). The CDR3 covers 13 residues. This receptor was taken from a human donor in good health. Some libraries in this study had Jurkat cell RNA spiked in. The chain carries TRBV30 and TRBJ2-3; TRBD1 might be the D (5 bases). The DNA end is more similar to TRBJ1-5, so the J call may be wrong. Sample: naive CD8+ T cells from blood, with Jurkat cell RNA spiked in. Subset reported: FACS-sorted CD8+CD4-CCR7+CD45RA+ naive T cells. CDR3 coding DNA: TGTGCCTGGGGGAGGGGATCCACAGATACGCAGCATTTT. Translating it yields CAWGRGSTDTQHF.